Shown below are 28 T cell receptor beta chains from a single sample sequenced in a study of CD8+ T cells in alopecia areata. Sequencing relied on a cDNA template that was reverse transcribed from extracted RNA. Clones were sequenced by immunoSEQ multiplex PCR, and TCRdb holds only the in-frame ones, with some missing. The sample yields 250,000 or so clones, without any singletons. Cutaneous lymph node cells were pooled, and they were sorted using CD4, CD8alpha, NKG2D, NKG2ACE and other markers. Material for sequencing was CD4+ T cells sorted from a lymph node. The receptors originated from a C3H/HeJ mouse with alopecia areata. The MHC haplotype recorded for the strain is H2-k.

This clone came up many times. Mouse gene names apply. From the germline J gene comes the end of the CDR3, since the read stops 4 residues before it. The chain combines TRBV31 with TRBJ2-7; TRBD2 matches at 9 bases. The germline V gene has CDR1 GKSSPN and CDR2 SITVG. The CDR3 runs 14 residues. The DNA read from the CDR3 is TGTGCCTGGAGTATTGGACTGGGGAAATAT. It translates to CAWSIGLGKY. The CDR3, in full, reads CAWSIGLGKYEQYF.

A note on this clone: Mouse names are used for the genes. Coverage ceases 4 residues before the CDR3 finishes, and the germline J gene fills in the end. V and J are TRBV13-1 and TRBJ1-2, with TRBD1 matching 8 bases. CDR1 and CDR2 from the germline V gene are NSHNY and SYGAGN. This CDR3 is built from 14 residues. V lost 4 bases and J lost 4; bases outside the gene matches: 6. Partial CDR3 DNA: TGTGCCAGCAGTCCCGAGACAGGGGTCTCC. It specifies CASSPETGVS. The CDR3 reads in full as CASSPETGVSDYTF.

As regards this clone: Gene names and germline match the mouse. The observed sequence ends 4 residues before the CDR3 terminus, with the missing tail filled in from the germline J gene. V usage is TRBV31 and J usage is TRBJ1-2; TRBD1 matches 8 bases. V shed 3 bases and J 0 bases; nucleotides not matched to a gene: 9. CDR1 is GKSSPN, CDR2 SITVG, per germline. The CDR3 has 16 residues. CDR3 in amino acids: CAWRLPLTGANSDYTF. The DNA read from the CDR3 is TGTGCCTGGAGACTCCCCTTGACAGGGGCAAACTCC.

Turning to this clone: Each gene name is a mouse one. The read ends 4 residues early relative to the CDR3; the germline J gene fills the gap. The chain links TRBV13-1 to TRBJ2-7; 13 bases are shared with TRBD2. CDR3 length equals 15 residues. The germline V gene has CDR1 NSHNY and CDR2 SYGAGN. The junction had 0 bases not matched to a gene; V was cut back by 3 bases and J by 0 bases. CDR3 DNA (partial): TGTGCCAGCAGTGGGACTGGGGGGGCCTCCTAT. This codes for CASSGTGGASY. The whole CDR3 sequence is CASSGTGGASYEQYF.

As for this clone: The gene symbols are mouse symbols. The CDR3 goes on 4 residues after the read ends, and that part is filled in from the germline J gene. The chain links TRBV13-1 to TRBJ2-5, with D tentatively TRBD1 (5 bases). CDR3 length: 13 amino acids. Germline V gene lookup returns CDR1 NSHNY and CDR2 SYGAGN. CDR3 DNA, as far as it was read: TGTGCCAGCAGTGAGAGGGGAGGAGAC. Amino acids: CASSERGGD. In full, the CDR3 is CASSERGGDTQYF.

On this clone itself: Genes and germline come from the mouse. Read sequence stops 4 residues before the CDR3 end, and the germline J gene provides the missing end. V gene TRBV13-1 combines with J gene TRBJ1-2, with 7 bases matching TRBD1. The CDR3 consists of 15 residues. CDR1 is NSHNY, CDR2 SYGAGN, per germline. V lost 4 bases, J lost 0 bases, and 6 bases stayed unmatched. CDR3 DNA (partial): TGTGCCAGCAGTAGACAGGGAGGGGCAAACTCC. Translation gives CASSRQGGANS. The CDR3 as a whole reads CASSRQGGANSDYTF.

This clone occurred a few times. Any gene name here is a mouse gene name. The read falls 4 residues short of the CDR3 end, and the missing part is taken from the germline J gene. The rearrangement joins TRBV13-3 to TRBJ1-1; D not resolved. The length of the CDR3 is 17 residues. V lost 1 base and J 0 bases, leaving 16 bases between the germline ends. CDR1 is NNHDY and CDR2 is SYVADS in the germline V gene. This CDR3 is CASSDWGIGQTNTEVFF. The CDR3 bases that were read are TGTGCCAGCAGTGATTGGGGAATTGGGCAAACAAACACA.

This clone was found a few times. Each gene name is a mouse one. The read ends 4 residues early relative to the CDR3; the germline J gene fills the gap. The V gene is TRBV13-1, the J gene TRBJ2-5, with TRBD1 matching 11 bases. Germline V gives CDR1 NSHNY, CDR2 SYGAGN. This CDR3 region has 14 residues. CDR3 sequence reads: CASSRDRGEDTQYF. CDR3 DNA, as far as it was read: TGTGCCAGCAGTCGGGACAGGGGGGAAGAC.

Comment on this clone: Any gene name here is a mouse gene name. The read ends 4 residues before the CDR3 terminus; that terminus is restored from the germline J gene. This chain uses TRBV5 with TRBJ2-3; a weak D match, TRBD1 (5 bases). Trimming removed 0 bases at V and 1 base at J, with 11 bases between. Germline V gene sequence: CDR1 LGHNA, CDR2 YNLKQL (reference sequence). This CDR3 is built from 16 residues. The CDR3 loop reads CASSQDAQGGAETLYF. The CDR3 DNA, read in part, is TGTGCCAGCAGCCAAGACGCCCAGGGAGGTGCAGAA.

In this sample, this clone turned up many times. Gene and germline names: mouse. The read finishes 4 residues shy of the CDR3 end, and the germline J gene is used to complete it. This sequence joins TRBV17 and TRBJ2-2; 7 positions agree with TRBD1. The CDR3 totals 13 residues. Germline V lookup: CDR1 MNHDT, CDR2 YYDKIL. V lost 10 bases, J lost 2 bases, and 4 bases stayed unmatched. The CDR3 here is CAIQGRNTGQLYF. CDR3 DNA (partial): TGTGCTATACAGGGGAGGAACACCGGG. Combining the CDR3 with reference TRBV17 and TRBJ2-2 gives the whole variable domain DTTVKQNPRYKLARVGKPVNLICSQTMNHDTMYWYQKKPNQAPKLLLFYYDKILNREADTFEKFQSSRPNNSFCSLYIGSAGLEYSAMYLCAIQGRNTGQLYFGEGSKLTVL.

This clone was detected only a few times. The gene names given are mouse names. Sequencing ends 3 residues short of the CDR3 end; the germline J gene provides the rest. The same CDR3 arises from other DNA sequences in this sample as well. The rearrangement links TRBV19 to TRBJ1-6; D possibly corresponds to TRBD1 (5 bases). TRBJ1-6 is an ORF for which the function is uncertain. Germline-derived CDR1 and CDR2 are FNHDT and SITEND (reference sequence). V lost 2 bases, J lost 7 bases, and 10 bases lay in between. This CDR3 is built from 14 residues. Incomplete CDR3 DNA: TGTGCCAGCAGTATGGGGGGAGACAATTCGCCC. Translated, it gives CASSMGGDNSP. The full-length CDR3 reads as CASSMGGDNSPLYF.

This clone has only a few counts. The germline and genes are mouse ones. The CDR3 end is not reached by the read, which stops 3 residues before it; the germline J gene fills it in. V gene TRBV31 combines with J gene TRBJ1-6, with 7 bases matching TRBD1. TRBJ1-6 is labeled an ORF, and its function is uncertain. V gave up 3 bases and J gave up 2 bases; unmatched junction bases: 4. Germline V gives CDR1 GKSSPN, CDR2 SITVG. The CDR3 extends over 15 amino acids. The chain's CDR3 is CAWSPTGTYNSPLYF. CDR3 bases read: TGTGCCTGGAGCCCGACAGGGACCTATAATTCGCCC.

The table lists this clone with a few counts. Gene names refer to mouse genes. The CDR3 end lies 4 residues beyond the end of the read and is filled in from the germline J gene. The chain uses TRBV17 and TRBJ1-1; the match to TRBD1 covers 10 bases. This CDR3 comprises 15 residues. Germline CDR1 and CDR2: MNHDT and YYDKIL. V gave up 3 bases and J gave up 4 bases; unmatched junction bases: 5. CDR3 bases read: TGTGCTAGCAGTAGCCCGAGGACAGGGGGCACA. This gives the protein CASSSPRTGGT. The CDR3, in full, reads CASSSPRTGGTEVFF.

This clone was counted only a few times. Genes and germline are mouse. The read falls 4 residues short of the CDR3 end, and the missing part is taken from the germline J gene. The V and J genes are TRBV13-1 and TRBJ1-2; 9 bases fit TRBD1. Germline V gene lookup returns CDR1 NSHNY and CDR2 SYGAGN. V shed 0 bases, J shed 4 bases, and the junction held 10 bases outside the gene matches. CDR3 length: 17 residues. The part of the CDR3 DNA that was read is TGTGCCAGCAGTGATGCCCCCGGACAGGGGAGAGGCTCC. Encoded protein: CASSDAPGQGRGS. In full, the CDR3 is CASSDAPGQGRGSDYTF.

This clone was recorded a few times. Gene names refer to mouse genes. Read sequence stops 4 residues before the CDR3 end, and the germline J gene provides the missing end. Other DNA variants within this sample encode the same CDR3. This chain joins TRBV17 and TRBJ2-5; TRBD1 agrees at 7 bases. Germline V gene data show CDR1 as MNHDT and CDR2 as YYDKIL. This CDR3 has 14 amino acids. Germline trimming cut 4 bases from V and 1 base from J; bases unmatched to any gene: 2. CDR3 sequence reads: CASSTQGDQDTQYF. The covered CDR3 bases are TGTGCTAGCAGTACCCAGGGGGACCAAGAC.

Comment on this clone: Germline and genes: mouse. The CDR3 end lies 4 residues beyond the end of the read and is filled in from the germline J gene. The V call is TRBV5, the J call TRBJ2-5, with 13 positions matching TRBD2. V lost 1 base, J lost 3 bases, and 4 bases stayed unmatched. CDR1 LGHNA and CDR2 YNLKQL come from the germline V gene (reference sequence). The CDR3 extends over 17 amino acids. The covered CDR3 bases are TGTGCCAGCAGCCAAGCGGGGACTGGGGGGGAGCAAGAC. This codes for CASSQAGTGGEQD. The whole CDR3 protein reads CASSQAGTGGEQDTQYF.

Concerning this clone itself: Genes here carry mouse names. The CDR3 end lies 4 residues beyond the end of the read and is filled in from the germline J gene. The same CDR3 also results from other DNA sequences found in this sample. The V and J genes are TRBV19 and TRBJ2-5; tentatively, D is TRBD2 (5 bases). This CDR3 comprises 14 residues. Germline loops: CDR1 FNHDT, CDR2 SITEND (reference sequence). Trimming stripped 2 bases from V and 0 bases from J, with 7 bases between. The CDR3 loop is CASSIGVNQDTQYF. Partial CDR3 DNA: TGTGCCAGCAGTATTGGGGTTAACCAAGAC.

This clone was counted between two and nine times. Germline and genes here are mouse. The part of the CDR3 DNA that was read is TGTGCCAGCAGCCCCGACAGAAAAACA. This sequence encodes CASSPDRKT. The entire CDR3 reads CASSPDRKTEVFF. V usage is TRBV19 and J usage is TRBJ1-1; D might be TRBD1 (5 bases). The CDR3 goes on 4 residues after the read ends, and that part is filled in from the germline J gene. Germline assignment: CDR1 FNHDT and CDR2 SITEND (reference sequence). This CDR3 is 13 amino acids long.

On this clone: Gene names and germline match the mouse. The missing CDR3 end, 4 residues past where the read stops, is filled in from the germline J gene. This rearrangement joins TRBV5 to TRBJ2-1; the D is unclear. The CDR3 extends over 13 amino acids. CDR1 and CDR2 from the germline V gene are LGHNA and YNLKQL (reference sequence). Here the CDR3 reads CASSQEPRAEQFF. CDR3 bases read: TGTGCCAGCAGCCAAGAACCCAGGGCT.

In this sample, this clone turned up a few times. Germline and genes: mouse. The read stops 4 residues short of the end of the CDR3; the missing end is completed from the germline J gene. V usage is TRBV13-3 and J usage is TRBJ2-5; 8 nucleotides line up with TRBD1. The CDR3 is 13 residues long. CDR1 is NNHDY and CDR2 is SYVADS in the germline V gene. This CDR3 is CASRRQGSDTQYF. The sequenced CDR3 bases are TGTGCCAGCAGGAGACAGGGGTCGGAC. The full variable domain, in which reference TRBV13-3 and TRBJ2-5 provide the parts outside the CDR3, is EAAVTQSPRSKVAVTGGKVTLSCHQTNNHDYMYWYRQDTGHGLRLIHYSYVADSTEKGDIPDGYKASRPSQENFSLILELASLSQTAVYFCASRRQGSDTQYFGPGTRLLVL.

About this clone itself: Germline and genes: mouse. The sequenced fragment ends 4 residues before the CDR3 boundary, so the rest is inferred from the germline J gene. The gene calls are TRBV5 and TRBJ2-5; 10 positions match TRBD1. CDR1 and CDR2 (germline): LGHNA, YNLKQL (reference sequence). CDR3 length equals 17 residues. The CDR3 DNA, read in part, is TGTGCCAGCAGCCAAGAAAGGTCCCGGGACAGGGGAGAC. This translates into CASSQERSRDRGD. The whole CDR3 sequence reads CASSQERSRDRGDTQYF.

This clone occurred a few times. Gene names refer to mouse genes. The read ends 4 residues early relative to the CDR3; the germline J gene fills the gap. The V gene is TRBV1, the J gene TRBJ2-1; D is perhaps TRBD1 (6 bases). This CDR3 region has 14 residues. V was cut by 1 base and J by 5 bases, with 9 bases left in between. Germline V lookup: CDR1 NSQYPW, CDR2 LRSPGD (reference sequence). The covered CDR3 bases are TGCACCTGCAGTGCAGTAACAGGGAATGCT. Protein product: CTCSAVTGNA. The whole CDR3 protein reads CTCSAVTGNAEQFF.

To note about this clone: Any gene name here is a mouse gene name. The read ends 4 residues before the CDR3 terminus; that terminus is restored from the germline J gene. The chain links TRBV1 to TRBJ2-7; D perhaps matches TRBD1 (5 bases). Germline CDR1 and CDR2: NSQYPW and LRSPGD (reference sequence). Trimming stripped 6 bases from V and 0 bases from J, with 9 bases between. The length of the CDR3 is 13 residues. The chain's CDR3 is CTCRADSSYEQYF. The DNA read from the CDR3 is TGCACCTGCAGGGCTGACAGCTCCTAT.

This clone was seen a handful of times. The gene names given are mouse names. Read coverage stops 4 residues before the CDR3 terminus; the germline J gene supplies the remainder. The chain joins TRBV13-2 to TRBJ1-2; 8 bases agree with TRBD1. CDR1 and CDR2 from the germline V gene are NNHNN and SYGAGS (reference sequence). The CDR3 loop spans 16 amino acids. Trimming took 1 base from V and 3 from J; bases not matched to a gene: 8. The CDR3 spells CASGDRARGHDSDYTF. CDR3 DNA, as far as it was read: TGTGCCAGCGGTGATCGGGCCAGGGGGCATGACTCC.

There are a few counts of this clone. Gene names follow the mouse nomenclature. Read coverage stops 4 residues before the CDR3 terminus; the germline J gene supplies the remainder. J is TRBJ2-1 and V is TRBV13-1, with TRBD2 matching over 9 bases. Germline V lookup: CDR1 NSHNY, CDR2 SYGAGN. This CDR3 spans 15 amino acids. The trim removed 3 bases at V and 6 bases at J, leaving 7 bases unmatched. The CDR3 DNA, read in part, is TGTGCCAGCAGTGCCCTTGGGGGGGCGCGTGCT. It encodes CASSALGGARA. In full, the CDR3 reads CASSALGGARAEQFF.

This clone was seen more than once but under ten times. Gene names refer to mouse genes. The read comes to an end 4 residues before the CDR3 does, leaving the germline J gene to fill in the end. This chain links TRBV13-1 with TRBJ2-3, with TRBD1 matching 12 bases. The CDR3 length is 18 residues. Germline CDR1 NSHNY, CDR2 SYGAGN. Trimming removed 5 bases from V and 0 bases from J; junction bases left unmatched: 10. CDR3 sequence reads: CASRPIRDRGRSAETLYF. CDR3 bases read: TGTGCCAGCAGACCTATCCGGGACAGGGGGCGAAGTGCAGAA.

On this clone itself: Gene names are mouse gene names. The CDR3 extends 4 residues past the end of the read, so its final part is completed from the germline J gene. The rearrangement links TRBV5 to TRBJ2-3; D gene unclear. The length of the CDR3 is 15 residues. The germline V gene has CDR1 LGHNA and CDR2 YNLKQL (reference sequence). The ends were cut back, 0 bases at V and 0 bases at J, with 7 bases in the middle. The CDR3 here is CASSQESHSAETLYF. CDR3 DNA, as far as it was read: TGTGCCAGCAGCCAAGAGTCACATAGTGCAGAA.

This clone was detected only a few times. The genes are named according to mouse. The CDR3 sequence is CASSSIRQAETLYF. Incomplete CDR3 DNA: TGTGCCAGCAGTTCAATACGACAAGCAGAA. The genes are TRBV19 and TRBJ2-3; D gene uncertain. The read finishes 4 residues shy of the CDR3 end, and the germline J gene is used to complete it. The CDR3 is 14 residues long. CDR1 FNHDT and CDR2 SITEND come from the germline V gene (reference sequence). V lost 4 bases to trimming and J lost 3 bases, with 12 bases between them. Variable domain in full (rest from reference TRBV19 and TRBJ2-3): GGIITQTPKFLIGQEGQKLTLKCQQNFNHDTMYWYRQDSGKGLRLIYYSITENDLQKGDLSEGYDASREKKSSFSLTVTSAQKNEMAVFLCASSSIRQAETLYFGSGTRLTVL.